These 24 T cell receptor beta chains share one sample of origin, sequenced in a study of monozygotic twins with inflammatory bowel disease. TCRdb re-called the 5' RACE reads and catalogs CDR3 proteins one per entry, DNA excluded. This repertoire includes more than 300,000 distinct CDR3 sequences. Sample: blood. The source is a human donor with ulcerative colitis or Crohn's disease, or a healthy co-twin of an affected twin (not recorded which).

The chain combines TRBV6-1 with TRBJ2-1; no DNA is available, so the TRBD1 call from TCRdb remains unchecked. This CDR3 region has 12 residues. Germline lookup yields CDR1 MNHNS and CDR2 SASEGT. CDR3 region: CASGETPGEQFF.

This rearrangement joins TRBV18 to TRBJ2-5; TCRdb returns TRBD1, unconfirmable since there is no DNA. CDR1 is KGHSH and CDR2 is LQKENI in the germline V gene. This CDR3 spans 16 amino acids. The CDR3 here is CASSLGGTNYQETQYF.

The chain combines TRBV7-2 with TRBJ2-7; TCRdb outputs TRBD1, but without DNA this stays unchecked. Per the germline V gene, CDR1 is SGHTA and CDR2 is FQGNSA. The length of the CDR3 is 17 residues. CDR3 residues: CASSETFRGGPPYEQYF. The whole variable domain, filled in from reference TRBV7-2 and TRBJ2-7, reads GAGVSQSPSNKVTEKGKDVELRCDPISGHTALYWYRQSLGQGLEFLIYFQGNSAPDKSGLPSDRFSAERTGGSVSTLTIQRTQQEDSAVYLCASSETFRGGPPYEQYFGPGTRLTVT.

The V gene is TRBV29-1, the J gene TRBJ1-4. The CDR3 totals 13 residues. The V gene's germline CDR1 is SQVTM and CDR2 ANQGSEA. Here the CDR3 reads CSVEEQLTEKLFF.

The chain's CDR3 is CASSHPVTDSNQPQHF. The rearrangement joins TRBV4-2 to TRBJ1-5; TCRdb picks TRBD1, but there is no DNA to check that call. The CDR3 extends over 16 amino acids. The germline CDR1 and CDR2 sequences are LGHNA and YNFKEQ.

V gene TRBV3-1 combines with J gene TRBJ2-4. Germline loops: CDR1 LGHDT, CDR2 YNNKEL (reference sequence). There are 15 residues in the CDR3. The CDR3 region is CASSQSASAKNIQYF.

The J gene is TRBJ2-7, the V gene TRBV7-2; the TCRdb call, TRBD1, lacks DNA for checking. The CDR3 runs 12 residues. CDR1 and CDR2 from the germline V gene are SGHTA and FQGNSA. The CDR3 spells CASSLSGSEQYF.

J is TRBJ2-3 and V is TRBV28; TCRdb reports TRBD2, a call that lacks DNA to check it against. CDR1 is MDHEN and CDR2 is SYDVKM in the germline V gene. This CDR3 comprises 17 residues. CDR3 residues: CASSLGLAGGFADTQYF.

The chain is built from TRBV12-3 or TRBV12-4 and TRBJ1-2; with no DNA, the TCRdb D assignment of TRBD1 cannot be verified. This CDR3 has 15 amino acids. The CDR3: CASSFGILYNYGYTF.

The V and J genes are TRBV20-1 and TRBJ2-1; TCRdb's D gene call, TRBD2, goes unchecked for lack of DNA. There are 14 residues in the CDR3. The germline V gene has CDR1 DFQATT and CDR2 SNEGSKA (reference sequence). CDR3 region: CSARGLASYNEQFF.

The chain uses TRBV7-2 and TRBJ2-2. The CDR3 extends over 15 amino acids. The V gene's germline CDR1 is SGHTA and CDR2 FQGNSA. The CDR3 loop is CASSLSLANTGELFF.

This rearrangement joins TRBV6-5 to TRBJ2-2. The V gene's germline CDR1 is MNHEY and CDR2 SVGAGI. The CDR3 is 14 amino acids. CDR3 protein: CASSYGQATGELFF.

CDR3 loop: CATSRGQGFEKLFF. The V gene is TRBV15, the J gene TRBJ1-4; no DNA is available, so the TRBD1 call from TCRdb remains unchecked. Germline CDR1 is LNHNV and CDR2 is YYDKDF (reference sequence). This CDR3 comprises 14 residues.

This chain connects TRBV4-2 to TRBJ2-1. The CDR3 covers 12 residues. Germline V gene sequence: CDR1 LGHNA, CDR2 YNFKEQ. CDR3 loop: CASSQYGTQQFF.

The rearrangement uses TRBV5-1 and TRBJ1-2; TCRdb proposes TRBD1, but this gene call is untestable without DNA. The CDR3 consists of 14 residues. Germline CDR1 is SGHRS and CDR2 is YFSETQ. The chain's CDR3 is CASSDRDRVGGYTF.

The chain uses TRBV5-1 and TRBJ2-1; there is no DNA to check the TCRdb D call of TRBD1. Germline V gene sequence: CDR1 SGHRS, CDR2 YFSETQ. CDR3 length: 19 amino acids. The CDR3 region is CASSQLTPGQGKKVNEQFF.

The chain uses TRBV5-1 and TRBJ2-7. From germline, CDR1 is SGHRS and CDR2 YFSETQ. The CDR3 sequence is 14 residues long. Here the CDR3 reads CASSLGLGPYEQYF. The full variable domain, completed using reference TRBV5-1 and TRBJ2-7, is KAGVTQTPRYLIKTRGQQVTLSCSPISGHRSVSWYQQTPGQGLQFLFEYFSETQRNKGNFPGRFSGRQFSNSRSEMNVSTLELGDSALYLCASSLGLGPYEQYFGPGTRLTVT.

The rearrangement links TRBV5-1 to TRBJ2-1; TCRdb's D call of TRBD1 is untestable without DNA. This CDR3 is 15 amino acids long. Per germline, CDR1 SGHRS and CDR2 YFSETQ. This CDR3 reads CASSFGGGSSSEQFF.

The CDR3 sequence is CASSTRTGVGEQYF. J is TRBJ2-7 and V is TRBV6-6; the TRBD1 assignment by TCRdb is unverifiable without DNA. CDR3 length equals 14 residues. Germline V CDR1 and CDR2: MNHNY, SVGAGI (reference sequence).

CDR3 sequence: CACLGLAGAQRGNEQFF. The chain recombines TRBV30 with TRBJ2-1; TCRdb returns TRBD2, unconfirmable since there is no DNA. This CDR3 is 17 amino acids long. Germline lookup yields CDR1 GTSNPN and CDR2 SVGIG (reference sequence).

The genes are TRBV6-2 or TRBV6-3 and TRBJ1-4. The CDR3 consists of 16 residues. From germline, CDR1 is MNHEY and CDR2 SVGEGT. The CDR3 spells CASSYQERPFGEKLFF.

The chain couples TRBV7-2 to TRBJ2-2; TCRdb selects TRBD1, and the lack of DNA leaves this call unchecked. This CDR3 spans 15 amino acids. Germline assignment: CDR1 SGHTA and CDR2 FQGNSA. The CDR3 protein is CASSRSPRVTGELFF. The full variable domain, in which reference TRBV7-2 and TRBJ2-2 provide the parts outside the CDR3, is GAGVSQSPSNKVTEKGKDVELRCDPISGHTALYWYRQSLGQGLEFLIYFQGNSAPDKSGLPSDRFSAERTGGSVSTLTIQRTQQEDSAVYLCASSRSPRVTGELFFGEGSRLTVL.

The chain recombines TRBV5-1 with TRBJ2-5. The CDR3 runs to 11 residues. Per germline, CDR1 SGHRS and CDR2 YFSETQ. This CDR3 is CASRSQETQYF. Using reference TRBV5-1 and TRBJ2-5 for the parts outside the CDR3, the full variable domain is KAGVTQTPRYLIKTRGQQVTLSCSPISGHRSVSWYQQTPGQGLQFLFEYFSETQRNKGNFPGRFSGRQFSNSRSEMNVSTLELGDSALYLCASRSQETQYFGPGTRLLVL.

The CDR3 sequence is CASSLAKGLYEQYF. The chain has TRBV7-2 and TRBJ2-7. The CDR3 spans 14 residues. CDR1 is SGHTA and CDR2 is FQGNSA in the germline V gene.